There are many counts of the clone carrying this T cell receptor (beta chain). Its antigen is currently unknown. The data are from a study of response to subunit inactivated influenza vaccine. TCRdb processed the RT-PCR reads anew with MiXCR; each CDR3 protein has one entry. The data hold around 790,000 distinct CDR3 sequences, with 20% to 25% observed a single time. Study-wide findings and caveats: Seasonal influenza vaccination, on each occasion, was suggested by the authors to recruit few new T cells.

This CDR3 is built from 12 residues. Germline V gene sequence: CDR1 SGHDT, CDR2 YYEEEE. V lost 2 bases and J 1 base, leaving 4 bases between the germline ends. J is TRBJ2-7 and V is TRBV5-6, with D hard to call. The sequence came from a man aged 50-60 years who received an inactivated influenza vaccine. The specimen comprised PBMCs from blood, sampled 4 to 6 days after vaccination. The CDR3 DNA reads TGTGCCAGCAGCTTCGAGTCCTACGAGCAGTACTTC. Translating it yields CASSFESYEQYF. The full variable domain, with the rest looked up from reference TRBV5-6 and TRBJ2-7, is DAGVTQSPTHLIKTRGQQVTLRCSPKSGHDTVSWYQQALGQGPQFIFQYYEEEERQRGNFPDRFSGHQFPNYSSELNVNALLLGDSALYLCASSFESYEQYFGPGTRLTVT.